This TCR beta chain was obtained from a study of T-cell memory formation after mild COVID-19 (dated by TCRdb to 2020 to 2022). For the wider study: TCR sequence clusters from the two donors were found to be largely donor specific. In a couple of donors, T-cell clones that expanded and contracted after mild COVID-19 were tracked by sequencing TCRalpha and TCRbeta repertoires over time. The cohort was made up of two young adult volunteers, one female and one male, who were previously healthy.

TCRdb names Illumina NovaSeq 6000 as the instrument used. cDNA libraries for TCRalpha and TCRbeta were prepared by 5'RACE using constant-segment primers, with sample barcodes and unique molecular identifiers added. Trizol reagent was used to extract RNA from every sample. The libraries were amplified in two PCR steps, and the second step added a second sample barcode and Illumina TruSeq adapters. Libraries were sequenced on an Illumina NovaSeq with 2 x 150 bp paired-end reads. The authors processed their data as follows. With migec v1.2.7, reads were demultiplexed and then collapsed into UMI-guided consensus sequences. Using mixcr v2.1.11, UMI consensuses were aligned to TRA and TRB V and J templates and then assembled into clonotypes. A clonotype was counted as expanded or contracted only when both edgeR and NoisET called the clonotype significant, with the noise models trained on biological replicates. For edgeR calls, the thresholds were a false discovery rate-adjusted p below 0.01 and a log2 fold-change of 1. As an exploratory analysis of dynamics, max-normalized trajectories of the 1000 most abundant clonotypes were examined with PCA combined with hierarchical clustering. Separately sequenced CD4+ and CD8+ repertoires were used to assign the CD4 or CD8 phenotype of responding clones. TCRdb reprocessing: public reads trimmed at Q25 with fastp, clones called with MiXCR, in-frame beta chains kept. Every distinct CDR3 protein forms one entry, paired with its most common genes and DNA. The V and J calls here are based on TCRdb, not the publication. The sample table contains about 560,000 distinct CDR3 sequences; only one count was recorded for approximately 19% of them. 12% of the sample comes from the top ten.

At the junction V is shortened by 4 bases and J by 3 bases; bases outside the gene matches: 20. Taken from cysteine to phenylalanine, the CDR3 has 20 residues. Only the CDR3 part of the read is kept: 60 bases, read in frame from the first base. CDR1 and CDR2 are drawn from the germline V gene: MDHEN, SYDVKM. Ficoll-Paque density gradient centrifugation was used to isolate PBMCs. General study outcomes and caveats: Some responding clones were detected in pre-infection memory, suggesting pre-existing cross-reactive memory T cells joined the SARS-CoV-2 response. Balanced CD4/CD8 phenotypes were observed for clones contracting from day 15 to 85, whereas a bias towards CD4+ was observed for a second wave of clones expanding from day 15 to 37. Only a couple of mild cases were covered by the study, and larger cohorts that include severe cases with pre-infection samples were considered necessary. Contracting CD4+ clones were found mainly in CM and EM memory subsets, while CD8+ clones were enriched in EMRA. SARS-CoV-2 specificity was not confirmed for the second-wave clones peaking on day 37.

A note on this clonotype: There is no known antigen for this receptor. Base qualities are not provided; no much larger clone lies one nucleotide away.

The receptor was derived from an adult woman who had mild COVID-19 (a few samples of this study predate the infection). The sample titles of this study are shuffled in the database, so cell type and time point are left out; the donor was told from shared clones. Sequenced material: PBMCs or a T cell subset sorted from them (not recorded which). The chain is encoded by TRBV28 joined to TRBJ2-1, with 8 junctional bases fitting TRBD1. This receptor has the CDR3 CASSSLIGQGVLNLYNEQFF. The bases are TGTGCCAGCAGTTCCCTAATTGGACAGGGTGTCCTGAACCTCTACAATGAGCAGTTCTTC.